Listed below are T cell receptor beta chains from one sample, sequenced in a study of blood T cell repertoires in COVID-19. This table comes from immunoSEQ multiplex PCR, and its TCRdb copy is limited to in-frame clones, with some not included. This table has around 300,000 clones, 75% to 90% appearing once. What was sequenced was peripheral blood. These receptors came from a woman aged 30 to 39 with active or convalescent COVID-19. The CDR3 runs from the conserved cysteine through the conserved F or W. The order of the fields is clone size, J gene, CDR3 length, V gene, D gene, CDR3 DNA, CDR3 protein. D genes are given only for firm matches. Part of the rows lack a size; the others show once, few, many or a class for expanded clones.

>NA|TRBJ2-5|15|TRBV2|TRBD2
TGTGCCAGCACGGGGGCTAGCGGGTACCAAGAGACCCAGTACTTC
CASTGASGYQETQYF
>NA|TRBJ2-7|13|TRBV6-6|NA
TGTGCCAGCAGCCCGACTCTTTCCTACGAGCAGTACTTC
CASSPTLSYEQYF
>NA|TRBJ1-1|13|TRBV6-4|NA
TGTGCCAGCCGTACACAGGGAGACACTGAAGCTTTCTTT
CASRTQGDTEAFF
>NA|TRBJ2-5|17|TRBV27|TRBD1
TGTGCCAGCAGTCCAGGGACAGGGCGTGGGCTCCAAGAGACCCAGTACTTC
CASSPGTGRGLQETQYF
>NA|TRBJ2-3|16|TRBV27|NA
TGTGCCAGCAGTTTATATGCCGAGGCGAGGACAGATACGCAGTATTTT
CASSLYAEARTDTQYF
>NA|TRBJ1-2|13|TRBV6-1|TRBD1
TGTGCCAGCAGTGAAGACAGGGGCGATGGCTACACCTTC
CASSEDRGDGYTF
>once|TRBJ1-1|14|TRBV6-5|NA
TGTGCCAGCAGGGACAGATCTTGGGACACTGAAGCTTTCTTT
CASRDRSWDTEAFF
>once|TRBJ2-3|17|TRBV6-2/TRBV6-3|TRBD2
TGTGCCAGCAGTTATATCACTAGCGGGGGTGGTTCAGATACGCAGTATTTT
CASSYITSGGGSDTQYF
>once|TRBJ2-6|15|TRBV7-9|TRBD1
TGTGCCAGCAGCTCGGGACAGGTAGGGGCCAACGTCCTGACTTTC
CASSSGQVGANVLTF
>NA|TRBJ1-3|13|TRBV27|NA
TGTGCCAGCCGCTCGGGATCTGGAAACACCATATATTTT
CASRSGSGNTIYF
>NA|TRBJ2-3|15|TRBV4-3|NA
TGCGCCAGCAGCCAAGACAGGGGATACACAGATACGCAGTATTTT
CASSQDRGYTDTQYF
>NA|TRBJ1-2|14|TRBV7-8|TRBD1
TGTGCCAGCAGCTTAGCCGGGACAGTATATGGCTACACCTTC
CASSLAGTVYGYTF
>NA|TRBJ2-7|13|TRBV7-9|NA
TGTGCCAGCAGCGCCCCCGGGGGCTACGAGCAGTACTTC
CASSAPGGYEQYF
>NA|TRBJ2-7|14|TRBV30|TRBD2
TGTGCCTGCCGACGTAGCGGGCCTACCTACGAGCAGTACTTC
CACRRSGPTYEQYF
>few|TRBJ1-6|14|TRBV30|TRBD1
TGTGCCTGGAAAGTGGGGACAGGACATTCACCCCTCCACTTT
CAWKVGTGHSPLHF
>NA|TRBJ2-2|13|TRBV19|NA
TGTGCCAGTAGTATTGGGGGGTCCGGGGAGCTGTTTTTT
CASSIGGSGELFF
>NA|TRBJ2-3|14|TRBV6-4|TRBD2
TGTGCCAGCAGTAGCGGGGGAACCACAGATACGCAGTATTTT
CASSSGGTTDTQYF
>NA|TRBJ1-2|14|TRBV28|NA
TGTGCCAGCAGTTTTAGTTGGTCAAACTATGGCTACACCTTC
CASSFSWSNYGYTF
>NA|TRBJ1-1|14|TRBV2|NA
TGTGCCAGCAGTGAAGCACTGGCAGGGACTGAAGCTTTCTTT
CASSEALAGTEAFF
>NA|TRBJ1-1|10|TRBV30|NA
TGTGCCTGGAGACAGATTGAAGCTTTCTTT
CAWRQIEAFF
>once|TRBJ1-4|16|TRBV7-2|NA
TGTGCCAGCAGCCCCCGACAGTTTGCAACTAATGAAAAACTGTTTTTT
CASSPRQFATNEKLFF
>NA|TRBJ1-1|15|TRBV15|NA
TGTGCCACCAGCACCGATTCACAGGGTAACACTGAAGCTTTCTTT
CATSTDSQGNTEAFF
>NA|TRBJ1-3|16|TRBV19|NA
TGTGCCAGTAGCCCCATACGGGGGGCCGGGAGAAACACCATATATTTT
CASSPIRGAGRNTIYF
>NA|TRBJ1-3|15|TRBV7-6|NA
TGTGCCAGCAGCTTAGTGACTGGGTCTGGAAACACCATATATTTT
CASSLVTGSGNTIYF
>NA|TRBJ1-3|16|TRBV5-6|NA
TGTGCCAGCAGCCCGGACAGTAAAATCTACGGTGGAACCATATATTTT
CASSPDSKIYGGTIYF
>NA|TRBJ1-2|14|TRBV7-9|NA
TGTGCCAGCAGCTTTGCGGGCAGGAACTATGGCTACACCTTC
CASSFAGRNYGYTF
>few|TRBJ1-2|15|TRBV27|NA
TGTGCCAGCAGTCTCGGGCCCCGGGGAGGAGATGGCTACACCTTC
CASSLGPRGGDGYTF
>NA|TRBJ1-2|15|TRBV5-6|TRBD1
TGTGCCAGCAGCTCCCCGGGACAGACAATCTATGGCTACACCTTC
CASSSPGQTIYGYTF
>NA|TRBJ2-7|16|TRBV11-3|TRBD1
TGTGCCAGCAGCTCCGAGGGACAGGGGAGCTCCTACGAGCAGTACTTC
CASSSEGQGSSYEQYF
>NA|TRBJ1-2|13|TRBV12-3/TRBV12-4|TRBD1
TGTGCCAGCAGTCTTTTACAGGGGCATGGCTACACCTTC
CASSLLQGHGYTF
>NA|TRBJ2-1|15|TRBV7-3|TRBD2
TGTGCCAGCAGCTTAAGGCTAGCGGGGAAGGGGGAGCAGTTCTTC
CASSLRLAGKGEQFF
>NA|TRBJ2-2|18|TRBV7-2|TRBD2
TGTGCCAGCAGCCACCCCGGGACTAGCGGGGGGAAACCCGGGGAGCTGTTTTTT
CASSHPGTSGGKPGELFF
>once|TRBJ2-1|17|TRBV2|TRBD2
TGTGCCAGCAGTCCCTTTAGCGGGGGCGCCTCCTACAATGAGCAGTTCTTC
CASSPFSGGASYNEQFF
>few|TRBJ1-6|18|TRBV5-1|TRBD1
TGCGCCAGCAGCCTAAGACAGGGAGGTGACTCCTATAATTCACCCCTCCACTTT
CASSLRQGGDSYNSPLHF
>NA|TRBJ1-2|15|TRBV3-1/TRBV3-2|TRBD1
TGTGCCAGCAGGGATTCCGGGACAGTAAACTATGGCTACACCTTC
CASRDSGTVNYGYTF
>NA|TRBJ2-3|16|TRBV7-2|NA
TGTGCCAGCAGCTGGCGTGGGGGGGCTAGCACAGATACGCAGTATTTT
CASSWRGGASTDTQYF
>NA|TRBJ1-2|13|TRBV12-3/TRBV12-4|NA
TGTGCCAGCAGTCGGACAGACGGCCATGGCTACACCTTC
CASSRTDGHGYTF
>NA|TRBJ1-4|16|TRBV6-1|NA
TGTGCCAGCAGTGACGCATTGGGGGCCGGTAATGAAAAACTGTTTTTT
CASSDALGAGNEKLFF
>NA|TRBJ2-1|14|TRBV5-1|TRBD1
TGCGCCAGCAGCTCTCAGGGGGCAGGTAATGAGCAGTTCTTC
CASSSQGAGNEQFF
>NA|TRBJ2-2|12|TRBV5-1|NA
TGCGCCAGCAGCCAGAACACCGGGGAGCTGTTTTTT
CASSQNTGELFF
>NA|TRBJ1-2|17|TRBV4-3|TRBD1
TGCGCCAGCAGCCAAGATCTAGCGGCAGGGGGCAACTATGGCTACACCTTC
CASSQDLAAGGNYGYTF
>NA|TRBJ1-2|15|TRBV4-3|NA
TGCGCCAGCAGCCAAGTCCTTGACAGTTACTATGGCTACACCTTC
CASSQVLDSYYGYTF
>NA|TRBJ1-1|13|TRBV18|NA
TGTGCCAGCTCCCGTGGACAAAACACTGAAGCTTTCTTT
CASSRGQNTEAFF
>NA|TRBJ1-4|12|TRBV6-1|NA
TGTGCCACCCGGAGGAGGGGTGAAAAACTGTTTTTT
CATRRRGEKLFF
>NA|TRBJ2-7|14|TRBV19|NA
TGTGCCAGTAGTATGTGGCCAAACCGGGGCGAGCAGTACTTC
CASSMWPNRGEQYF
>NA|TRBJ1-2|16|TRBV27|NA
TGTGCCAGCAGTTTATCGAGGGGGGGCCGGAACTATGGCTACACCTTC
CASSLSRGGRNYGYTF
>NA|TRBJ2-3|17|TRBV6-2/TRBV6-3|TRBD2
TGTGCCAGCAGTTACCCCCAACTAGCGGGTAGCACAGATACGCAGTATTTT
CASSYPQLAGSTDTQYF
>NA|TRBJ1-5|16|TRBV28|NA
TGTGCCAGCAGTTTGAGGGCGGGGGTTGGCAATCAGCCCCAGCATTTT
CASSLRAGVGNQPQHF
>NA|TRBJ1-2|13|TRBV3-1/TRBV3-2|NA
TGTGCCAGCAGCCAAGGGGGGGGTTCGGGCTACACCTTC
CASSQGGGSGYTF
>NA|TRBJ2-3|15|TRBV5-1|NA
TGCGCCAGCAGCTTGGCACAGGTTCCCACAGATACGCAGTATTTT
CASSLAQVPTDTQYF
>once|TRBJ1-1|16|TRBV27|NA
TGTGCCAGCAGTTTTGGCGTACAGGCATCGAACACTGAAGCTTTCTTT
CASSFGVQASNTEAFF
>NA|TRBJ1-5|16|TRBV30|NA
TGTGCCTGGAGTGTAGGGTCAGGGTCATTTAATCAGCCCCAGCATTTT
CAWSVGSGSFNQPQHF
>NA|TRBJ1-2|11|TRBV29-1|NA
TGCAGCGTTGAGGAGAGGGATGGCTACACCTTC
CSVEERDGYTF
>once|TRBJ2-1|16|TRBV3-1/TRBV3-2|NA
TGTGCCAGCAGCCAAGCTTCGGGGGGCCTGCGGAATGAGCAGTTCTTC
CASSQASGGLRNEQFF
>NA|TRBJ2-3|14|TRBV18|NA
TGTGCCAGCTCACCACCCTCTAGCACAGATACGCAGTATTTT
CASSPPSSTDTQYF
>NA|TRBJ2-3|12|TRBV9|NA
TGTGCCAGCACCCCCGAGGGAGATACGCAGTATTTT
CASTPEGDTQYF
>NA|TRBJ2-7|16|TRBV7-2|TRBD1
TGTGCCAGCAGCGGCTTTGGGGGACAGGGGACCTACAAGCAGTACTTC
CASSGFGGQGTYKQYF
>NA|TRBJ1-1|14|TRBV7-8|TRBD1
TGTGCCAGCAGCTTAAAGGGGGGGACAGGGAGGGCTTTCTTT
CASSLKGGTGRAFF
>NA|TRBJ2-5|15|TRBV6-2/TRBV6-3|NA
TGTGCCAGCAGTTACAGGGGGGGGGTCCAAGAGACCCAGTACTTC
CASSYRGGVQETQYF